The next 13 T cell receptor beta chains were all read from a single sample in a study of T cell responses to AZD1222 COVID-19 vaccine. Clones were read by immunoSEQ multiplex PCR, and TCRdb kept only the in-frame ones, dropping some. The profile covers nearly 110,000 clones, with under 90% appearing a single time and about 5.4% taken by the ten largest. This specimen consisted of peripheral blood, obtained on day 0 of AZD1222 vaccination. The receptor set was obtained from an adult in good health.

V is TRBV9 and J is TRBJ2-5; TRBD2 matches 7 bases. V dropped 1 base and J dropped 5; count of bases not matched to a gene: 14. Germline lookup yields CDR1 SGDLS and CDR2 YYNGEE. The CDR3 runs to 17 residues. CDR3 sequence: CASSVSLGGGGQETQYF. For the CDR3, the DNA is TGTGCCAGCAGCGTATCCCTGGGTGGGGGGGGTCAGGAGACCCAGTACTTC.

The rearrangement joins TRBV20-1 to TRBJ2-1; TRBD2 aligns across 10 bases. The CDR3 spans 11 residues. Germline lookup yields CDR1 DFQATT and CDR2 SNEGSKA (reference sequence). The J segment lost 12 bases and the V segment lost 3 bases, leaving 2 bases of the junction unmatched. In DNA form, the CDR3 reads TGCAGTGCTAGGCCTAGCGGGAGGCAGTTCTTC. Residues: CSARPSGRQFF.

The chain combines TRBV5-1 with TRBJ2-2, with D perhaps TRBD2 (6 bases). V lost 0 bases and J 1 base, leaving 13 bases between the germline ends. The CDR3 has 17 residues. Germline assignment: CDR1 SGHRS and CDR2 YFSETQ. The CDR3, as DNA: TGCGCCAGCAGCTTGGCCCGGGGGTCAGGGAACACCGGGGAGCTGTTTTTT. This translates into CASSLARGSGNTGELFF.

The genes are TRBV6-5 and TRBJ2-7, with D perhaps assigned TRBD1 or TRBD2 (5 bases each). Deletions cut 0 bases from V and 3 bases from J, with 12 bases between. CDR1 MNHEY and CDR2 SVGAGI come from the germline V gene. The CDR3 covers 15 residues. CDR3 region: CASSYSGRVSYEQYF. The CDR3, as DNA: TGTGCCAGCAGTTACTCGGGGCGGGTTAGCTACGAGCAGTACTTC.

DNA of the CDR3: TGTGCCAGCTCACCGGTACAGGGGAATCAGCCCCAGCATTTT. This codes for CASSPVQGNQPQHF. The V gene is TRBV18, the J gene TRBJ1-5, with 7 bases that match TRBD1. Losses at the gene ends were 3 bases for V and 4 bases for J; bases not matched to a gene: 3. The CDR3 has 14 residues. Germline CDR1 reads KGHSH; CDR2 reads LQKENI.

The chain joins TRBV10-3 to TRBJ1-5; the D is unclear. The CDR3 runs 16 residues. V lost 2 bases, J lost 0 bases, and 11 bases lay in between. Germline CDR1 ENHRY, CDR2 SYGVKD. CDR3 DNA: TGTGCCATCAGTGAGCGGTCGGGAGCTAGCAATCAGCCCCAGCATTTT. This translates into CAISERSGASNQPQHF.

This chain uses TRBV7-3 with TRBJ2-7; 8 positions agree with TRBD1. Germline V gene data show CDR1 as SGHTA and CDR2 as FQGTGA. The CDR3 runs 14 residues. The ends lost 5 bases at V and 3 bases at J; junction bases unmatched: 6. CDR3 in amino acids: CASSINRGSYEQYF. CDR3 bases: TGTGCCAGCAGCATCAACAGGGGGAGCTACGAGCAGTACTTC.

The V and J genes are TRBV5-4 and TRBJ2-5, with D perhaps matching TRBD2 (6 bases). The V end was cut by 0 bases, the J end by 5 bases, with 17 bases between. This CDR3 has 16 residues. The germline gives CDR1 SGHNT, CDR2 YYREEE (reference sequence). CDR3 residues: CASSLEWAGNGETQYF. In DNA form, the CDR3 reads TGTGCCAGCAGCTTGGAGTGGGCGGGGAACGGGGAGACCCAGTACTTC.

V usage is TRBV4-1 and J usage is TRBJ1-1, with a weak D call TRBD1 (5 bases). The CDR3 has 15 residues. The V gene lost 3 bases and the J gene lost 1 base, with 12 bases spanning the gap. Germline CDR1 MGHRA, CDR2 YSYEKL. CDR3 sequence (DNA): TGCGCCAGCAGCCAGGAGCAAGGGACGAACACTGAAGCTTTCTTT. Translated: CASSQEQGTNTEAFF.

The chain links TRBV10-3 to TRBJ1-2, with 9 bases that match TRBD1. The CDR3 runs 15 residues. J gave up 5 bases and V 10 bases, and 14 bases lay outside the gene matches. CDR1 is ENHRY and CDR2 is SYGVKD in the germline V gene. The CDR3 coding sequence is TGTGCCAATAGCCCGGGACAGGGAATAGGGTATGGCTACACCTTC. Protein product: CANSPGQGIGYGYTF.

The rearrangement uses TRBV7-3 and TRBJ1-1; unclear D gene. V was cut by 3 bases and J by 0 bases, with 8 bases left in between. The germline gives CDR1 SGHTA, CDR2 FQGTGA. This CDR3 contains 14 residues. CDR3: CASSFAPLNTEAFF. The CDR3 nucleotides are TGTGCCAGCAGCTTCGCACCCCTGAACACTGAAGCTTTCTTT.

In its sample, this clone was seen once. The CDR3 is CASSPRTGWLDGYTF. The CDR3, as DNA: TGTGCCAGCTCACCACGGACAGGCTGGTTAGATGGCTACACCTTC. The rearrangement links TRBV18 to TRBJ1-2; the match to TRBD1 covers 7 bases. This CDR3 is 15 amino acids long. The germline V gene encodes CDR1 KGHSH and CDR2 LQKENI. The trim removed 1 base at V and 6 bases at J, leaving 8 bases unmatched.

J is TRBJ2-1 and V is TRBV4-1; D is unclear. Germline loops: CDR1 MGHRA, CDR2 YSYEKL. The CDR3 totals 12 residues. V dropped 4 bases and J dropped 4 bases, with 5 bases sitting between them. In DNA, the CDR3 is TGCGCCAGCAGCCGGGGTTACAATGAGCAGTTCTTC. Translated: CASSRGYNEQFF.